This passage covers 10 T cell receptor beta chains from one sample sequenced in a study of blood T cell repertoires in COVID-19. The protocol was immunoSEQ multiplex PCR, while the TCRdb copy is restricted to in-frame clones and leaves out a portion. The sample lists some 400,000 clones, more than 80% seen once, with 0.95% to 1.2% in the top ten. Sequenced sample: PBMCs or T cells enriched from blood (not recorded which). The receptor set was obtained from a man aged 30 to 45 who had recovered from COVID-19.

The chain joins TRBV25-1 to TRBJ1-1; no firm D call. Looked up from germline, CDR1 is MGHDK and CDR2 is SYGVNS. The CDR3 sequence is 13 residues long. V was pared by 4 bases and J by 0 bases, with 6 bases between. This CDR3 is CASSVSLNTEAFF. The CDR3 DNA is TGTGCCAGCAGTGTTTCTTTGAACACTGAAGCTTTCTTT.

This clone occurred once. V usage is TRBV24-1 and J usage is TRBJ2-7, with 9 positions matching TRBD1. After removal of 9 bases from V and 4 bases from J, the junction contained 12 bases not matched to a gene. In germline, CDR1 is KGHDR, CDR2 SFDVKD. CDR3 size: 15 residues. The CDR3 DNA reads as TGTGCCACCGTTGGCGCCCGGGACAGGGAATACGAGCAGTACTTC. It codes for CATVGARDREYEQYF.

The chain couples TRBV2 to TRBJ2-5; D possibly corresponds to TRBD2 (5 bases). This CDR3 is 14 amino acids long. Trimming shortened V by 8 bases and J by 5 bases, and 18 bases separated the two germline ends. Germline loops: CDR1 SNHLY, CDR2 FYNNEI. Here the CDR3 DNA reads TGTGCCAGCCTTCCGCTAGCAGGTGGGGAGACCCAGTACTTC. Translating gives CASLPLAGGETQYF.

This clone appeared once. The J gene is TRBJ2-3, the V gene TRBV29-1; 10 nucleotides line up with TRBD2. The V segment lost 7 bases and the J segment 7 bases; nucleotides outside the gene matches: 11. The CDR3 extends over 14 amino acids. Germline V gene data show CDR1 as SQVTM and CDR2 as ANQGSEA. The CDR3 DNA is TGCAGCGGCGCCCTAGCGGGAGAGTCCTATACGCAGTATTTT. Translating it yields CSGALAGESYTQYF.

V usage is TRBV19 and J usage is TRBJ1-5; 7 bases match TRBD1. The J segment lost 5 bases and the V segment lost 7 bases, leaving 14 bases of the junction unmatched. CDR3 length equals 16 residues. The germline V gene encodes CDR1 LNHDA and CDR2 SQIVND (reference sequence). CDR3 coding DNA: TGTGCCAGTACCCAACAGGGGACAGAACGATATCAGCCCCAGCATTTT. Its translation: CASTQQGTERYQPQHF.

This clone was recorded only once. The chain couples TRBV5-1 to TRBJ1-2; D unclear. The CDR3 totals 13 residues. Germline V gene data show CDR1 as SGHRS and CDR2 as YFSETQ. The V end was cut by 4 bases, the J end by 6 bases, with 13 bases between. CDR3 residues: CASSELGRDGYTF. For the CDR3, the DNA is TGCGCCAGCAGCGAACTCGGGAGGGATGGCTACACCTTC.

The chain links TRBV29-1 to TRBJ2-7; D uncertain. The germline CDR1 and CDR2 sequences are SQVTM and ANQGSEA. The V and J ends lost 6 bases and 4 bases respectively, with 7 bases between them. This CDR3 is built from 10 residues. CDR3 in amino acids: CSVGSYEQYF. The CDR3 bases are TGCAGCGTGGGCTCGTACGAGCAGTACTTC.

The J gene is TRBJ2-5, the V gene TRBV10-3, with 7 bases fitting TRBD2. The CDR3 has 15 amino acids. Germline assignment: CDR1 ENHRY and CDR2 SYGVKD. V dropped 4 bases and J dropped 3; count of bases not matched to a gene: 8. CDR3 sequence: CAISVRVGGEETQYF. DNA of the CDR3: TGTGCCATCAGTGTCCGGGTTGGGGGGGAAGAGACCCAGTACTTC.

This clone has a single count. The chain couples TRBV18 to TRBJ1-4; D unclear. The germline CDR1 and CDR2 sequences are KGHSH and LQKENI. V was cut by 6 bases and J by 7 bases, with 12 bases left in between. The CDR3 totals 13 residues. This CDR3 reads CASSSPGGEKLFF. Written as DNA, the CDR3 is TGTGCCAGCTCCTCCCCTGGAGGTGAAAAACTGTTTTTT.

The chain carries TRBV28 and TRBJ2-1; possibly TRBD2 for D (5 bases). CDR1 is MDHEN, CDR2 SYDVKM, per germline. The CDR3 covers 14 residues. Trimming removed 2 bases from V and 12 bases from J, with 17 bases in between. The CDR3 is CASSLDGLPTGQFF. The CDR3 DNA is TGTGCCAGCAGTTTAGACGGACTCCCTACGGGGCAGTTCTTC.